The present T cell receptor (beta chain) was sequenced within a study of shared T cell receptors in the human thymus. TCRdb's copy holds only in-frame clones and misses some; the assay was immunoSEQ multiplex PCR. The table includes under 450,000 clones, 95% detected once. Germline values: CDR1 KGHSY, CDR2 FQNENV. Trimming took 0 bases from V and 5 from J, leaving 15 bases between them. The CDR3 is made up of 16 amino acids. The sample holds one count of this clone. The source material was thymocytes. This receptor was taken from a human donor. The V gene is TRBV16, the J gene TRBJ2-3, with D unclear. DNA of the CDR3: TGTGCCAGCAGCCAATCCGGGCCGAAAGTCGGAGATACGCAGTATTTT. Amino acid sequence: CASSQSGPKVGDTQYF.